This passage covers 20 T cell receptor beta chains from one sample sequenced in a study of shared clonotypes between healthy human individuals. Naive CD8 cells, CD45RO-negative and positively selected for CCR7, excluded terminally differentiated effector memory CD45RA+ cells. Sequencing used immunoSEQ multiplex PCR; TCRdb keeps in-frame clones, though not all of them. Among about 2,100,000 clones listed, roughly 91% were seen once. Source material: naive CD8+ T cells from PBMCs. The source is a man aged 18 to 35 in good health. Some clones in this sample may be carry-over from other donors' samples.

The V gene is TRBV6-1, the J gene TRBJ1-1; D gene unclear. CDR1 and CDR2 (germline): MNHNS, SASEGT. The CDR3 loop spans 15 amino acids. Deletions cut 2 bases from V and 1 base from J, with 11 bases between. The CDR3 protein is CASSEFRAANTEAFF. As DNA, the CDR3 is TGTGCCAGCAGTGAATTCCGGGCAGCGAACACTGAAGCTTTCTTT.

The chain uses TRBV29-1 and TRBJ2-3, with D tentatively TRBD2 (5 bases). The CDR3 covers 14 residues. V was cut by 7 bases and J by 0 bases, with 14 bases left in between. Looked up from germline, CDR1 is SQVTM and CDR2 is ANQGSEA. The CDR3 coding sequence is TGCAGCGGCTCTCTAGCCGTTAGCACAGATACGCAGTATTTT. Amino acid sequence: CSGSLAVSTDTQYF.

The genes are TRBV4-1 and TRBJ2-5; 8 bases match TRBD2. Looked up from germline, CDR1 is MGHRA and CDR2 is YSYEKL. This CDR3 region has 16 residues. Germline trimming cut 9 bases from V and 5 bases from J; bases unmatched to any gene: 17. The CDR3 sequence: CAREQSSAERGETQYF. In DNA, the CDR3 is TGCGCCAGAGAACAGTCTAGCGCCGAGCGGGGGGAGACCCAGTACTTC.

The chain has TRBV2 and TRBJ2-7; 9 bases are shared with TRBD1. The CDR3 has 14 residues. Per the germline V gene, CDR1 is SNHLY and CDR2 is FYNNEI. Trimming at V came to 7 bases and at J to 4 bases, leaving 8 bases not matched to a gene. The CDR3 region has the DNA TGTGCCAGCACCCTGGACAGGGGAGATTACGAGCAGTACTTC. The encoded protein is CASTLDRGDYEQYF. Variable domain in full (rest from reference TRBV2 and TRBJ2-7): EPEVTQTPSHQVTQMGQEVILRCVPISNHLYFYWYRQILGQKVEFLVSFYNNEISEKSEIFDDQFSVERPDGSNFTLKIRSTKLEDSAMYFCASTLDRGDYEQYFGPGTRLTVT.

This sequence joins TRBV11-2 and TRBJ2-7; TRBD2 matches 13 bases. This CDR3 comprises 15 residues. The V segment lost 5 bases and the J segment 2 bases; nucleotides outside the gene matches: 3. Germline CDR1 and CDR2: SGHAT and FQNNGV. The CDR3 sequence is CASSPGLAGAYEQYF. CDR3 coding DNA: TGTGCCAGCAGCCCAGGACTAGCGGGAGCCTACGAGCAGTACTTC.

V usage is TRBV9 and J usage is TRBJ2-3; a weak D match, TRBD1 (6 bases). The V gene's germline CDR1 is SGDLS and CDR2 YYNGEE. The CDR3 is made up of 15 amino acids. V lost 0 bases and J lost 11, with 19 bases in between. The CDR3 DNA is TGTGCCAGCAGCGTAGCTACTGGGGGCGTTCGACTGCAGTATTTT. It codes for CASSVATGGVRLQYF.

The chain combines TRBV28 with TRBJ1-4; a weak D match, TRBD1 (5 bases). The CDR3 runs 15 residues. Germline V gene data show CDR1 as MDHEN and CDR2 as SYDVKM. V was cut by 8 bases and J by 0 bases, with 13 bases left in between. CDR3 nucleotides: TGTGCCAGCTTGAGGGGCCGTGCAACTAATGAAAAACTGTTTTTT. Translation: CASLRGRATNEKLFF.

This chain links TRBV13 with TRBJ2-7; D perhaps matches TRBD2 (6 bases). The length of the CDR3 is 14 residues. The V gene's germline CDR1 is PRHDT and CDR2 FYEKMQ (reference sequence). Trimming took off 3 bases at V and 3 bases at J, with 12 bases between the two ends. This chain's CDR3 is CASSFGGRYYEQYF. CDR3 bases: TGTGCCAGCAGCTTTGGGGGGAGGTACTACGAGCAGTACTTC.

Worth noting for this clone: This CDR3 is also generated by other DNA sequences in the sample. The chain employs TRBV25-1 and TRBJ2-3; D call uncertain. The length of the CDR3 is 11 residues. The germline gives CDR1 MGHDK, CDR2 SYGVNS. The germline V and J ends were trimmed by 6 bases and 2 bases, with 3 bases remaining between them. CDR3 nucleotide sequence: TGTGCCAGCAGGTACACAGATACGCAGTATTTT. Translated: CASRYTDTQYF.

The V gene is TRBV4-1, the J gene TRBJ2-5; TRBD2 matches at 9 bases. Germline assignment: CDR1 MGHRA and CDR2 YSYEKL. The V and J ends lost 0 bases and 2 bases, in that order; junction bases with no gene match: 13. The CDR3 runs 19 residues. CDR3 nucleotides: TGCGCCAGCAGCCAAGAATTAGTAGGACTAGCGCTATTTCAAGAGACCCAGTACTTC. This gives the protein CASSQELVGLALFQETQYF.

This chain uses TRBV7-9 with TRBJ2-3, with TRBD2 identical over 8 bases. The germline gives CDR1 SEHNR, CDR2 FQNEAQ (reference sequence). CDR3 size: 18 residues. With 5 bases clipped from V and 4 bases from J, the junction kept 17 bases outside the gene matches. CDR3 nucleotide sequence: TGTGCCAGCAGCCCCCCCAGGGTGGGCGGGAGGAGGGCAGATACGCAGTATTTT. Its translation is CASSPPRVGGRRADTQYF.

The chain links TRBV6-5 to TRBJ1-5; D ambiguous. The length of the CDR3 is 13 residues. Trimming cost V 5 bases and J 4 bases, with 9 bases left between them. The germline V gene encodes CDR1 MNHEY and CDR2 SVGAGI. The CDR3 DNA is TGTGCCAGCAGTCCTCAAGGGAATCAGCCCCAGCATTTT. Translated: CASSPQGNQPQHF.

This chain connects TRBV15 to TRBJ2-1, with a weak D call TRBD1 (5 bases). The germline V and J ends were trimmed by 9 bases and 10 bases, with 13 bases remaining between them. CDR3 length: 11 residues. Per germline, CDR1 LNHNV and CDR2 YYDKDF (reference sequence). CDR3 nucleotides: TGTGCCACGTCAGACAGAGACGAGCAGTTCTTC. Its translation: CATSDRDEQFF.

This chain joins TRBV10-1 and TRBJ2-1; D remains ambiguous. This CDR3 contains 13 residues. Germline V gene lookup returns CDR1 WNHNN and CDR2 SYGVQD (reference sequence). Trimming stripped 0 bases from V and 6 bases from J, with 6 bases between. The CDR3 reads CASSESWSNEQFF. The DNA for the CDR3 is TGCGCCAGCAGTGAGTCGTGGAGCAATGAGCAGTTCTTC.

Worth noting for this clone: The same CDR3 can be traced to other DNA sequences in this sample. V usage is TRBV29-1 and J usage is TRBJ1-2, with 8 bases lining up with TRBD1. Germline V gives CDR1 SQVTM, CDR2 ANQGSEA. J was trimmed by 6 bases and V by 3 bases; bases with no gene match: 6. This CDR3 has 13 amino acids. Here the CDR3 reads CSVEAGGMDGYTF. CDR3 DNA: TGCAGCGTTGAGGCAGGGGGCATGGATGGCTACACCTTC. Filled out from reference TRBV29-1 and TRBJ1-2, the complete variable domain reads SAVISQKPSRDICQRGTSLTIQCQVDSQVTMMFWYRQQPGQSLTLIATANQGSEATYESGFVIDKFPISRPNLTFSTLTVSNMSPEDSSIYLCSVEAGGMDGYTFGSGTRLTVV.

V usage is TRBV4-1 and J usage is TRBJ2-7, with unresolved D. The germline V gene has CDR1 MGHRA and CDR2 YSYEKL. CDR3 length: 15 amino acids. With 1 base removed from V and 2 bases from J, the gap between germline ends came to 12 bases. The CDR3 spells CASSQVMDATYEQYF. As DNA, the CDR3 is TGCGCCAGCAGCCAAGTCATGGACGCGACCTACGAGCAGTACTTC.

On this clone: A much larger clone differs by one base, so this may be a read error. The sample carries other DNA sequences with the same CDR3. The J gene is TRBJ2-7, the V gene TRBV7-8; D gene uncertain. The CDR3 has 11 residues. The V gene's germline CDR1 is SGHVS and CDR2 FQNEAQ. V shed 5 bases and J shed 0 bases, with 2 bases lying between them. The CDR3 bases are TGTGCCAGCAGCGCCTCCTACGAGCAGTACTTC. This translates into CASSASYEQYF.

As concerns this clone: The same CDR3 is also encoded by other DNA sequences in this sample. The J gene is TRBJ1-5, the V gene TRBV27; 7 bases agree with TRBD1. The trim removed 2 bases at V and 5 bases at J, leaving 3 bases unmatched. The CDR3 is made up of 14 amino acids. Germline V gene sequence: CDR1 MNHEY, CDR2 SMNVEV (reference sequence). As DNA, the CDR3 is TGTGCCAGCAGTTTACAGGGGGGCGATCAGCCCCAGCATTTT. Translating it yields CASSLQGGDQPQHF.

V is TRBV2 and J is TRBJ2-1; tentative D call: TRBD2 (6 bases). The V end was cut by 7 bases, the J end by 9 bases, with 16 bases between. This CDR3 is built from 13 residues. Germline V gene lookup returns CDR1 SNHLY and CDR2 FYNNEI. CDR3 DNA sequence: TGTGCCAGCAATACTCGCGGGAATCCTGAGCAGTTCTTC. Protein product: CASNTRGNPEQFF.

CDR3: CASSFSSTDTQYF. The CDR3 DNA follows: TGTGCCAGCAGCTTTTCCAGCACAGATACGCAGTATTTT. The V gene is TRBV7-9, the J gene TRBJ2-3; no clear D. Trimming took 3 bases from V and 0 from J, leaving 4 bases between them. Germline assignment: CDR1 SEHNR and CDR2 FQNEAQ (reference sequence). The CDR3 spans 13 residues.